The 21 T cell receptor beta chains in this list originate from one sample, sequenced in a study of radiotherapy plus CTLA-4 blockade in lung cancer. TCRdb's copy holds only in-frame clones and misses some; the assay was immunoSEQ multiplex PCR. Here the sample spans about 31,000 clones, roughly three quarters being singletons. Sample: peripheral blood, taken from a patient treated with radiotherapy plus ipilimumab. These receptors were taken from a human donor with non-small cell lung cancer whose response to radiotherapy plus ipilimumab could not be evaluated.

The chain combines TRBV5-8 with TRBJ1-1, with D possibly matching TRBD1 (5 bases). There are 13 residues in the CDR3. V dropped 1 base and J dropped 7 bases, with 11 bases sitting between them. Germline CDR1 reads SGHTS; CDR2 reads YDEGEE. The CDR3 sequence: CASSLIMGLEAFF. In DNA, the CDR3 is TGTGCCAGCAGCTTGATCATGGGGCTTGAAGCTTTCTTT.

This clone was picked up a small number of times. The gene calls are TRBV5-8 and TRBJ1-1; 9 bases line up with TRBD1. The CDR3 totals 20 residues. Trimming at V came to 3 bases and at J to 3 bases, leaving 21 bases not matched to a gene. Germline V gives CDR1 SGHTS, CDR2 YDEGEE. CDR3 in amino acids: CASSSVINRGRTFGDTEAFF. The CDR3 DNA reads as TGTGCCAGCAGCTCCGTGATAAACAGGGGGCGTACCTTTGGGGACACTGAAGCTTTCTTT.

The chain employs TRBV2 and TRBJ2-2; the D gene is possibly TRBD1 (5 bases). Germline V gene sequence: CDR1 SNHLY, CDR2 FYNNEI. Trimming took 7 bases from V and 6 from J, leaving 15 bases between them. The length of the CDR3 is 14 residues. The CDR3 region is CASKKDTGPGELFF. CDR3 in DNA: TGTGCCAGCAAGAAGGACACAGGTCCCGGGGAGCTGTTTTTT.

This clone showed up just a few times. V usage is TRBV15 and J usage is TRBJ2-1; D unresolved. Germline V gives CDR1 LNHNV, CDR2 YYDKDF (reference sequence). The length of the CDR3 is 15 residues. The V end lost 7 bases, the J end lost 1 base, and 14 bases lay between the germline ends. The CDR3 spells CATTDSFLSYNEQFF. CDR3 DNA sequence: TGTGCCACCACCGATAGTTTCTTGTCCTACAATGAGCAGTTCTTC.

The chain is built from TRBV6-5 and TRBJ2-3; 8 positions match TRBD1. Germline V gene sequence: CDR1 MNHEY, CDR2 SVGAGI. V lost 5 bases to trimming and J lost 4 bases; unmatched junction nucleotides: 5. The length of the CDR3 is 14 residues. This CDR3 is CASSNLQGADTQYF. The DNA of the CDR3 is TGTGCCAGCAGTAATTTACAGGGGGCAGATACGCAGTATTTT.

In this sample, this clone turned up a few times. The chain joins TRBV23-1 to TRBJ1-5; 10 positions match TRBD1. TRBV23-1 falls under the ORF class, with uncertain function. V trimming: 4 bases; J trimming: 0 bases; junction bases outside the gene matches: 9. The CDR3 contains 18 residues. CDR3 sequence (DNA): TGCGCCAGCAGTCCTGGACAGGGGGACTTATATAGCAATCAGCCCCAGCATTTT. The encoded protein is CASSPGQGDLYSNQPQHF.

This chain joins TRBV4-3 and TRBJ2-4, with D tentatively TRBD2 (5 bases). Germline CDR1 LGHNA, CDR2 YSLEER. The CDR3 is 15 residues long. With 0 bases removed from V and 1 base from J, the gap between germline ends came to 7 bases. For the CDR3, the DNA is TGCGCCAGCAGCCAAGAGACTACCGCCAAAAACATTCAGTACTTC. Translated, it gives CASSQETTAKNIQYF.

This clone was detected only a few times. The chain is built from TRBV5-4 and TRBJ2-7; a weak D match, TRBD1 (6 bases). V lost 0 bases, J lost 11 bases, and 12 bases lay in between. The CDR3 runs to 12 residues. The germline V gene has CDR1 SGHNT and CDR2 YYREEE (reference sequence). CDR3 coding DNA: TGTGCCAGCAGCTTGGTCAGGGGCCTTGAGTACTTC. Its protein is CASSLVRGLEYF.

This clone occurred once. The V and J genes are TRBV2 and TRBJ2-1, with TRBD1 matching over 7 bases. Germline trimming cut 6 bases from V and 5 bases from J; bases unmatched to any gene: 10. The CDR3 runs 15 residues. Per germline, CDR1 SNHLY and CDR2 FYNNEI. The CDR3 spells CASRGQRTSDNEQFF. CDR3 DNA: TGTGCCAGCAGGGGACAGAGAACGTCGGACAATGAGCAGTTCTTC.

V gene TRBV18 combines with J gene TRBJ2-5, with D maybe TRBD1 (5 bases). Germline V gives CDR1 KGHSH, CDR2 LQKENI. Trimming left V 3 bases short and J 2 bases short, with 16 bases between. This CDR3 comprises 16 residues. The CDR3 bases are TGTGCCAGCTCACCCAACCCCCAGGGCCCACAAGAGACCCAGTACTTC. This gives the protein CASSPNPQGPQETQYF.

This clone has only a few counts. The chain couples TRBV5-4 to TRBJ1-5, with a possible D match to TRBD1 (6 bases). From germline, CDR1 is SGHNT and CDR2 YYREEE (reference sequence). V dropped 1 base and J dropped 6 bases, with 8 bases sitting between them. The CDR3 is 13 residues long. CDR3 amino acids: CASSLTGFQPQHF. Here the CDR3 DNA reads TGTGCCAGCAGCTTGACAGGGTTTCAGCCCCAGCATTTT.

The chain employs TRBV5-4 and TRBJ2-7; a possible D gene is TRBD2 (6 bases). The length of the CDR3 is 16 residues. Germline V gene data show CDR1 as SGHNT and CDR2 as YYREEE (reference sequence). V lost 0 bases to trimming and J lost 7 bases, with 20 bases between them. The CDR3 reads CASSLAAAGADGEQYF. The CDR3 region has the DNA TGTGCCAGCAGCTTGGCCGCAGCGGGTGCCGATGGGGAGCAGTACTTC.

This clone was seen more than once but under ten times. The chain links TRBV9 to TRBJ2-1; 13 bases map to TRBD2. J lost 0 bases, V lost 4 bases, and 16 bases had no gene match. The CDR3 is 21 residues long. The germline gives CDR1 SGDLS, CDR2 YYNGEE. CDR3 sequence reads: CASSPKLTSGRLTSSYNEQFF. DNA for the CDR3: TGTGCCAGCAGCCCCAAGTTGACTAGCGGGAGGTTGACTAGCTCCTACAATGAGCAGTTCTTC.

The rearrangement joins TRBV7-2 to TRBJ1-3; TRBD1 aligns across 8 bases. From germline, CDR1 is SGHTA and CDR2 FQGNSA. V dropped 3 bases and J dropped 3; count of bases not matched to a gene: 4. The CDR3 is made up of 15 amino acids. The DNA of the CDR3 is TGTGCCAGCAGCTTCGACAGGGGATTTGGAAACACCATATATTTT. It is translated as CASSFDRGFGNTIYF.

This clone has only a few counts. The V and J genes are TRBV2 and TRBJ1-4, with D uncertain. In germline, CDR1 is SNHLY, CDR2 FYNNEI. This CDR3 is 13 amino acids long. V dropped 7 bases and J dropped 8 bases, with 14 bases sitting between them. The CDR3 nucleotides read TGTGCCAGCATACGTCGCTATCCAGAAAAACTGTTTTTT. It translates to CASIRRYPEKLFF.

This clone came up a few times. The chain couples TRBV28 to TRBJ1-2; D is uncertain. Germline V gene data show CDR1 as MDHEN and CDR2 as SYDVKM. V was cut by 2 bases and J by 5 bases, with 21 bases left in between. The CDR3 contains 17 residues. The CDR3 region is CASSLLASRARGYGYTF. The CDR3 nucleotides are TGTGCCAGCAGTTTACTGGCCAGCCGGGCGCGGGGATATGGCTACACCTTC.

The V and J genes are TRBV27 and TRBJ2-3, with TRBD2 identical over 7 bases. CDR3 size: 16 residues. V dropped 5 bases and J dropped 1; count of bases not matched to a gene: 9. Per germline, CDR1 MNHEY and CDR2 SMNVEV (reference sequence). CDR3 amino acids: CASSPSGGTGTDTQYF. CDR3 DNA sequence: TGTGCCAGCAGTCCATCGGGGGGTACGGGCACAGATACGCAGTATTTT.

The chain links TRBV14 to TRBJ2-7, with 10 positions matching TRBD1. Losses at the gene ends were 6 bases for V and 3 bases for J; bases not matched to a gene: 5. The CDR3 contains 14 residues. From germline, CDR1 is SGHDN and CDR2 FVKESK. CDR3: CASSRDRGNYEQYF. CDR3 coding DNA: TGTGCCAGCAGTCGGGACAGGGGAAACTACGAGCAGTACTTC.

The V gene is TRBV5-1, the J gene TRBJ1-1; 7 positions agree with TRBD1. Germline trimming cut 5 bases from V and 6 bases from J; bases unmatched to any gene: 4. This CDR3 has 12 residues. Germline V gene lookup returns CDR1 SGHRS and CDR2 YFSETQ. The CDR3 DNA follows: TGCGCCAGCAGTTCGACAGGGCCTGAAGCTTTCTTT. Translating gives CASSSTGPEAFF.

Written as DNA, the CDR3 is TGTGCCAGCAAGTCCAGGGGCTTTAGCAATCAGCCCCAGCATTTT. Translated: CASKSRGFSNQPQHF. The rearrangement joins TRBV11-3 to TRBJ1-5, with D possibly being TRBD1 (6 bases). V was shortened by 7 bases and J by 0 bases, with 13 bases between the two germline ends. Germline V gene lookup returns CDR1 SGHNT and CDR2 YENEEA. CDR3 length: 15 amino acids. The variable domain in full, completed from reference TRBV11-3 and TRBJ1-5, reads EAGVVQSPRYKIIEKKQPVAFWCNPISGHNTLYWYLQNLGQGPELLIRYENEEAVDDSQLPKDRFSAERLKGVDSTLKIQPAELGDSAVYLCASKSRGFSNQPQHFGDGTRLSIL.

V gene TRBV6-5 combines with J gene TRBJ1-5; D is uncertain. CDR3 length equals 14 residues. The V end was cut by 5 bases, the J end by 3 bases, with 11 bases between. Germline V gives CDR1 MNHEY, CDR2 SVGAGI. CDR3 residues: CASSEVGANQPQHF. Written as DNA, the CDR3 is TGTGCCAGCAGTGAAGTCGGTGCCAATCAGCCCCAGCATTTT.